Following are 23 T cell receptor beta chains from one sample sequenced in a study of graft-versus-host responses after intestinal transplantation. Produced via immunoSEQ multiplex PCR; TCRdb's table is partial and in-frame only. Of approximately 90,000 clones listed, about 87% were seen once; the top ten hold under 0.3%. These receptors' targets are unknown. The sequencing here drew on unstimulated CD4+ T cells sorted from spleen or lymph node cells, taken before transplant. The origin of the receptors is a human donor who was the organ donor for an intestinal transplant.

The chain uses TRBV6-1 and TRBJ1-1; tentatively, D is TRBD1 (5 bases). V gave up 3 bases and J gave up 5 bases, with 10 bases separating them. CDR1 is MNHNS, CDR2 SASEGT, per germline. The CDR3 is 13 residues long. The CDR3 sequence: CASSDRGLTEAFF. CDR3 bases: TGTGCCAGCAGTGATAGGGGCTTGACTGAAGCTTTCTTT.

About this clone: One end of the junction is discordant with germline, which a read error may explain. The chain uses TRBV5-1 and TRBJ2-1; tentatively, D is TRBD2 (6 bases). Germline V gene data show CDR1 as SGHRS and CDR2 as YFSETQ. The length of the CDR3 is 11 residues. CDR3 DNA: TGCGCCAGCAGTGCACGGACTACAACCATCTTC. Protein sequence: CASSARTTTIF.

The V and J genes are TRBV9 and TRBJ2-5, with D perhaps TRBD2 (5 bases). V shed 3 bases and J shed 3 bases, with 9 bases lying between them. This CDR3 contains 13 residues. Germline CDR1 SGDLS, CDR2 YYNGEE. The CDR3 spells CASSARVKETQYF. CDR3 in DNA: TGTGCCAGCAGCGCGAGGGTGAAAGAGACCCAGTACTTC.

This clone was recorded once. This chain connects TRBV5-3 to TRBJ2-1, with a possible D match to TRBD2 (7 bases). TRBV5-3 is designated an ORF whose function remains uncertain. V dropped 3 bases and J dropped 0 bases, with 16 bases sitting between them. The CDR3 runs to 17 residues. The DNA of the CDR3 is TGTGCCAGAAGCTACCAGGCGGGGGCTTCCTCCTACAATGAGCAGTTCTTC. This encodes CARSYQAGASSYNEQFF.

This sequence joins TRBV29-1 and TRBJ1-4; unclear D gene. This CDR3 comprises 13 residues. CDR1 is SQVTM, CDR2 ANQGSEA, per germline. The V end lost 4 bases, the J end lost 10 bases, and 16 bases lay between the germline ends. DNA for the CDR3: TGCAGCGTTGTGGACTCCGAAGTTGGAAAACTGTTTTTT. Amino acids: CSVVDSEVGKLFF.

The chain links TRBV2 to TRBJ1-4; D gene uncertain. Between the trimmed V and J ends, which lost 3 bases and 5 bases, there was a span of 16 bases. Germline loops: CDR1 SNHLY, CDR2 FYNNEI. The CDR3 is 16 residues long. CDR3 bases: TGTGCCAGCAGTGATATGCCTCGGGTTTTGAATGAAAAACTGTTTTTT. Protein product: CASSDMPRVLNEKLFF.

The CDR3 region has the DNA TGCGCCAGCAGCTTGACTACAGGAATGAGACAGCCCCAGCATTTT. Encoded protein: CASSLTTGMRQPQHF. The V and J genes are TRBV5-1 and TRBJ1-5, with D tentatively TRBD1 (5 bases). Germline V gives CDR1 SGHRS, CDR2 YFSETQ. V shed 1 base and J shed 7 bases, with 15 bases lying between them. This CDR3 region has 15 residues.

This chain's CDR3 is CASRKDTLNTEAFF. The CDR3 DNA is TGTGCCAGTAGAAAGGACACTTTGAACACTGAAGCTTTCTTT. The chain uses TRBV19 and TRBJ1-1, with D perhaps TRBD1 (5 bases). The CDR3 loop spans 14 amino acids. Germline V gene sequence: CDR1 LNHDA, CDR2 SQIVND (reference sequence). With 6 bases removed from V and 0 bases from J, the gap between germline ends came to 11 bases.

This sequence joins TRBV5-6 and TRBJ1-3; tentatively, D is TRBD1 (5 bases). The V end was cut by 1 base, the J end by 7 bases, with 9 bases between. The CDR3 is 13 amino acids. The V gene's germline CDR1 is SGHDT and CDR2 YYEEEE. The CDR3 nucleotides read TGTGCCAGCAGCTTGCGGAAGGGGAACACCATATATTTT. It is translated as CASSLRKGNTIYF.

This chain connects TRBV19 to TRBJ2-1, with D unresolved. The V and J ends lost 3 bases and 1 base respectively, with 10 bases between them. CDR3 length equals 15 residues. Germline CDR1 and CDR2: LNHDA and SQIVND (reference sequence). For the CDR3, the DNA is TGTGCCAGTAGTATTCGCGGAGTATCCTACAATGAGCAGTTCTTC. It translates to CASSIRGVSYNEQFF.

The V gene is TRBV6-6, the J gene TRBJ2-4; D may be TRBD2 (5 bases). The CDR3 is 14 amino acids. Trimming cost V 3 bases and J 10 bases, with 16 bases left between them. CDR1 and CDR2 (germline): MNHNY, SVGAGI (reference sequence). CDR3 region: CASSYSILARIQYF. CDR3 sequence (DNA): TGTGCCAGCAGTTATTCGATCCTAGCCCGTATTCAGTACTTC.

The genes are TRBV6-6 and TRBJ1-4; D is unresolved. Trimming removed 5 bases from V and 0 bases from J, with 7 bases in between. Germline values: CDR1 MNHNY, CDR2 SVGAGI (reference sequence). The length of the CDR3 is 14 residues. CDR3 protein: CASSRSATNEKLFF. The CDR3 nucleotides read TGTGCCAGCAGTCGGAGCGCAACTAATGAAAAACTGTTTTTT.

V and J are TRBV7-2 and TRBJ2-7; the D gene is possibly TRBD2 (5 bases). Germline CDR1 reads SGHTA; CDR2 reads FQGNSA. V shed 11 bases and J shed 8 bases, with 19 bases lying between them. This CDR3 has 12 amino acids. CDR3 in amino acids: CAGGGVTSQQYF. The CDR3 DNA sequence: TGTGCCGGAGGTGGCGTAACATCACAGCAGTACTTC.

The V call is TRBV5-1, the J call TRBJ2-7; 10 bases are shared with TRBD1. Germline loops: CDR1 SGHRS, CDR2 YFSETQ. The V and J ends lost 7 bases and 4 bases, in that order; junction bases with no gene match: 8. This CDR3 has 14 residues. CDR3 in amino acids: CASGTWTGGYEQYF. CDR3 bases: TGCGCCAGCGGAACATGGACAGGGGGATACGAGCAGTACTTC.

This sequence joins TRBV6-4 and TRBJ1-6; no definite D call. Germline V lookup: CDR1 MRHNA, CDR2 SNTAGT. This CDR3 has 11 amino acids. The CDR3, as DNA: TGTTCCTCAAGGCGAGGTTCACCCCTCCACTTT. Its protein product is CSSRRGSPLHF.

The gene calls are TRBV5-1 and TRBJ1-4; 7 bases map to TRBD1. V was pared by 2 bases and J by 7 bases, with 11 bases of the junction left unmatched. This CDR3 comprises 16 residues. Germline assignment: CDR1 SGHRS and CDR2 YFSETQ. The CDR3 sequence: CASSFDGRQGGEKLFF. DNA of the CDR3: TGCGCCAGCAGCTTCGATGGCAGGCAGGGGGGTGAAAAACTGTTTTTT. Full variable domain (outside the CDR3, taken from reference TRBV5-1 and TRBJ1-4): KAGVTQTPRYLIKTRGQQVTLSCSPISGHRSVSWYQQTPGQGLQFLFEYFSETQRNKGNFPGRFSGRQFSNSRSEMNVSTLELGDSALYLCASSFDGRQGGEKLFFGSGTQLSVL.

This clone appeared a single time. J is TRBJ2-5 and V is TRBV5-1; 8 bases align to TRBD2. V was clipped by 4 bases and J by 5 bases; unmatched bases: 7. The CDR3 has 14 residues. Germline assignment: CDR1 SGHRS and CDR2 YFSETQ. CDR3 amino acids: CASSPGGARETQYF. CDR3 DNA: TGCGCCAGCAGCCCCGGGGGGGCCAGGGAGACCCAGTACTTC. The full variable domain, with the rest looked up from reference TRBV5-1 and TRBJ2-5, is KAGVTQTPRYLIKTRGQQVTLSCSPISGHRSVSWYQQTPGQGLQFLFEYFSETQRNKGNFPGRFSGRQFSNSRSEMNVSTLELGDSALYLCASSPGGARETQYFGPGTRLLVL.

V usage is TRBV6-1 and J usage is TRBJ1-2; D is perhaps TRBD1 (5 bases). The CDR3 runs 15 residues. Germline CDR1 is MNHNS and CDR2 is SASEGT. Trimming pared 0 bases from V and 2 bases from J, leaving 10 bases between. CDR3 in DNA: TGTGCCAGCAGTGAAGCGGGGCAGGCAAACTATGGCTACACCTTC. This encodes CASSEAGQANYGYTF.

This clone was observed a few times. The chain is built from TRBV6-5 and TRBJ1-6, with D hard to call. This CDR3 has 15 residues. The germline V gene encodes CDR1 MNHEY and CDR2 SVGAGI. Trimming stripped 6 bases from V and 8 bases from J, with 17 bases between. The DNA for the CDR3 is TGTGCCAGCAGCCCAACGGGGAACAGCGATTCACCCCTCCACTTT. Amino acids: CASSPTGNSDSPLHF.

This chain uses TRBV4-1 with TRBJ2-7; 8 bases are a match to TRBD2. V was pared by 1 base and J by 2 bases, with 7 bases of the junction left unmatched. Germline CDR1 and CDR2: MGHRA and YSYEKL. This CDR3 spans 16 amino acids. CDR3 bases: TGCGCCAGCAGCCAAGGGAAAGCGGGGGAGCCCTACGAGCAGTACTTC. Encoded protein: CASSQGKAGEPYEQYF.

The chain couples TRBV9 to TRBJ2-3; D might be TRBD1 (5 bases). This CDR3 has 15 amino acids. CDR1 SGDLS and CDR2 YYNGEE come from the germline V gene. Trimming left V 1 base short and J 4 bases short, with 13 bases between. CDR3 DNA: TGTGCCAGCAGCGTACAGGGTCCAACGGCAGATACGCAGTATTTT. Its translation: CASSVQGPTADTQYF.

The chain joins TRBV11-3 to TRBJ2-3; tentative D call: TRBD2 (6 bases). Trimming cost V 2 bases and J 7 bases, with 13 bases left between them. The V gene's germline CDR1 is SGHNT and CDR2 YENEEA. CDR3 size: 14 residues. CDR3 amino acids: CASSLSRGGYTQYF. The CDR3 DNA reads TGTGCCAGCAGCTTATCCCGGGGAGGTTATACGCAGTATTTT.

This chain connects TRBV29-1 to TRBJ1-2, with 7 nucleotides matching TRBD1. The V gene end was trimmed by 4 bases and the J gene end by 3 bases; junction bases not matched to a gene: 5. This CDR3 spans 13 amino acids. From germline, CDR1 is SQVTM and CDR2 ANQGSEA. The CDR3 DNA sequence: TGCAGCGTTGCGTTAGGGGGCGACTATGGCTACACCTTC. Its protein is CSVALGGDYGYTF.